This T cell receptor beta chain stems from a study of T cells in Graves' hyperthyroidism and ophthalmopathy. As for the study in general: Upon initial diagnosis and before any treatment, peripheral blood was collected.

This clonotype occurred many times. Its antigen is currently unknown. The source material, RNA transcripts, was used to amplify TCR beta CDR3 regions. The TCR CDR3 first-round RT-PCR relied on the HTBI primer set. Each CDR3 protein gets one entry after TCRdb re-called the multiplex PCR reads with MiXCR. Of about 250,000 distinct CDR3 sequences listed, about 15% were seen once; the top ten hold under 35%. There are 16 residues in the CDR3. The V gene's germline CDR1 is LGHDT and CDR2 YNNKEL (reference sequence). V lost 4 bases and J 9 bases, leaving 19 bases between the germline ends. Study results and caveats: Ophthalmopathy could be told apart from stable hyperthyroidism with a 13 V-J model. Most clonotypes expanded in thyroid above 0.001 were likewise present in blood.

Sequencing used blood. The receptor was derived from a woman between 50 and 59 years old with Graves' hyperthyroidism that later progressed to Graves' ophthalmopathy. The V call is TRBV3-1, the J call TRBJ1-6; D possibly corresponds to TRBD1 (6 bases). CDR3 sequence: CASSPGRGAAASPLHF. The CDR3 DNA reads TGTGCCAGCAGCCCCGGTCGGGGGGCGGCCGCTTCACCCCTCCACTTT. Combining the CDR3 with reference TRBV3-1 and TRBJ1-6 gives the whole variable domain DTAVSQTPKYLVTQMGNDKSIKCEQNLGHDTMYWYKQDSKKFLKIMFSYNNKELIINETVPNRFSPKSPDKAHLNLHINSLELGDSAVYFCASSPGRGAAASPLHFGNGTRLTVT.